This TCR beta chain was obtained from a study of cytomegalovirus exposure and HLA in healthy donors (dated by TCRdb to 2016 to 2017). In terms of the full investigation: A later analysis indicated that the 130 or so validation repertoires were generated on the platform also employed for the approximately 700 repertoires of the first cohort. The study was designed to test whether signatures of past pathogen exposure could be identified by cataloging public T cell receptors. In addition to the first cohort of roughly 670 subjects, a separate validation cohort of around 110 different subjects was used. To predict cytomegalovirus infection status, the study combined high-throughput TCR immunosequencing, statistical association of individual TCRs with disease status, and machine learning.

Worth noting for this clone: Its antigen remains unidentified. The sample holds no much larger clone one base away, and base qualities are not on file.

Spanning cysteine to phenylalanine, the CDR3 consists of 15 amino acids. The retained sequence is limited to the CDR3, 45 bases, with the frame set at the first base. At the junction V is shortened by 1 base and J by 8 bases, with 14 bases in between. CDR1 and CDR2 were assigned from the germline V gene as SGHVS and FQNEAQ. The library was produced with the immunoSEQ multiplex PCR assay. The authors' pipeline ran thus. A statistical classification framework was developed to diagnose cytomegalovirus status using the catalog of TCR beta chain sequences. As stored in TCRdb, this immuneACCESS dataset retains in-frame rearrangements with V and J assigned. A fraction of the clones does not appear; measured against another copy, unresolved V genes explain less than half of the discrepancy, and the remainder lacks a known reason. Clone size and the V and J calls come from that table; the DNA yielded D and trimming. Here the sample has more than 120,000 clones; around nine tenths occur a single time. 7.5% to 9% of the sample is in the top ten clones.

The donors were included in the validation cohort of 120 subjects, a group kept apart from the roughly 610-subject first cohort. Findings and caveats that apply to the study as a whole: The study listed 170 or so TCR beta chains as associated with cytomegalovirus. A later analysis lacked HLA typing for the validation cohort, so it scored co-occurrence in that cohort across all 130 or so repertoires. Most TCR sequences were seen in very few donors, while some public TCRs were found in many individuals. In vitro tests confirmed that a few of the cytomegalovirus-associated TCR beta chains recognize cytomegalovirus antigens. Subsequent analysis determined that TCRs grouped into clusters in the first cohort also showed a tendency toward co-occurrence across the 90 to 150 validation repertoires, and roughly 94% of cluster scores exceeded 0. According to the authors, the approach could potentially be generalized to other disease states and immunological phenotypes. In both the original and validation cohorts, the classifier was reported to diagnose cytomegalovirus status with high specificity and sensitivity.

Sequencing was carried out using PBMCs. This sequence was found in a man aged 18 to 29 in good health and CMV-seropositive. The chain is made from TRBV7-8 and TRBJ2-2; tentative D gene TRBD2, with 6 bases matching. The nucleotide sequence is TGTGCCAGCAGCTTAGTTTCCCGGGGAGGTGGGGAGCTGTTTTTT. Its protein product is CASSLVSRGGGELFF.